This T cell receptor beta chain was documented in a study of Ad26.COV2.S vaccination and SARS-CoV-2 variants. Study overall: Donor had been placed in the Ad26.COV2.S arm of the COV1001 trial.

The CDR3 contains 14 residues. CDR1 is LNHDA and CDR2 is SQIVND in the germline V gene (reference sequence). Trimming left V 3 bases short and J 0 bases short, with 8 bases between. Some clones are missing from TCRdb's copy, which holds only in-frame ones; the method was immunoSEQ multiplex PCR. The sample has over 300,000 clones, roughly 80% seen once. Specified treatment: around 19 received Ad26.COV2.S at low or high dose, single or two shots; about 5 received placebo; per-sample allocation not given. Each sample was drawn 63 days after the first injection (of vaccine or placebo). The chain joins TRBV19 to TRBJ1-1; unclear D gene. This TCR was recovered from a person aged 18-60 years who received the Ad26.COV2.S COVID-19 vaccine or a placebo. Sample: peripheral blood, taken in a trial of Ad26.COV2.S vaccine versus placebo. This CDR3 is CASSIGTLNTEAFF. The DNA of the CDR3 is TGTGCCAGTAGTATCGGCACATTGAACACTGAAGCTTTCTTT.